These 4 T cell receptor beta chains were all obtained from the same sample, sequenced in a study of T cell changes during pregnancy in multiple sclerosis. Here immunoSEQ multiplex PCR was the method, and the copy in TCRdb shows in-frame clones only, minus some. The data show under 95,000 clones, 90% to 95% seen once. Sequenced material: peripheral blood, taken in the second trimester of pregnancy. The source of these receptors is a female donor in good health, enrolled as a control in a pregnancy study.

The V and J genes are TRBV29-1 and TRBJ1-2, with 9 bases matching TRBD1. Germline V gene data show CDR1 as SQVTM and CDR2 as ANQGSEA. The CDR3 has 14 residues. With V trimmed by 6 bases and J by 8 bases, 13 bases remained unmatched. CDR3 sequence reads: CSVGQGQSFSGYTF. CDR3 bases: TGCAGCGTCGGACAGGGGCAAAGTTTCTCCGGCTACACCTTC.

The chain carries TRBV9 and TRBJ2-1; 8 bases agree with TRBD2. The CDR3 has 13 residues. Germline CDR1 SGDLS, CDR2 YYNGEE. Trimming cost V 6 bases and J 3 bases; bases outside gene matches: 2. In nucleotides, the CDR3 is TGTGCCAGCACGGGGGGGGGCTACAATGAGCAGTTCTTC. This translates into CASTGGGYNEQFF.

The chain recombines TRBV30 with TRBJ1-2, with TRBD1 identical over 8 bases. This CDR3 is built from 13 residues. Germline V CDR1 and CDR2: GTSNPN, SVGIG (reference sequence). The V segment lost 2 bases and the J segment 8 bases; nucleotides outside the gene matches: 7. Here the CDR3 reads CAWSRQGAMGYTF. The DNA for the CDR3 is TGTGCCTGGAGTAGGCAGGGGGCGATGGGCTACACCTTC.

The V and J genes are TRBV6-5 and TRBJ1-1, with D perhaps matching TRBD1 (6 bases). Germline CDR1 MNHEY, CDR2 SVGAGI. The CDR3 has 14 residues. V lost 0 bases, J lost 5 bases, and 10 bases lay in between. The CDR3 reads CASSYSRGTTEAFF. The CDR3 coding sequence is TGTGCCAGCAGTTACTCGAGAGGGACAACTGAAGCTTTCTTT.